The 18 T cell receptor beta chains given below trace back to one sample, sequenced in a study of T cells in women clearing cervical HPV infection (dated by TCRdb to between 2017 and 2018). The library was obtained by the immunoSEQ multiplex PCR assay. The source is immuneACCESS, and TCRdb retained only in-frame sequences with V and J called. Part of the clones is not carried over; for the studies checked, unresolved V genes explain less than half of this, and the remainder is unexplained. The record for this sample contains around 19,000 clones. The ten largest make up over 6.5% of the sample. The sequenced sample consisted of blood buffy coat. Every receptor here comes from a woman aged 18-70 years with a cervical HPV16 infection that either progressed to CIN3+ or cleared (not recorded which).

The CDR3 loop is CASSLITGVPQYF. The CDR3 DNA, read in part, is TGTGCCAGCAGTTTGATAACAGGGGTGCCG. The chain recombines TRBV6-2 or TRBV6-3 with TRBJ2-3, with 7 bases aligning to TRBD1. Read sequence stops 3 residues before the CDR3 end, and the germline J gene provides the missing end. Germline V gene data show CDR1 as MNHEY and CDR2 as SVGEGT. This CDR3 contains 13 residues.

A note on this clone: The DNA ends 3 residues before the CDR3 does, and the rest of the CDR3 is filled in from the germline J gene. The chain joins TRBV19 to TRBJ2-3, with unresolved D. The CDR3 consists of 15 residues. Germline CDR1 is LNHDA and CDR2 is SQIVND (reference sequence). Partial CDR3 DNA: TGTGCCAGTAGTATCCTTAAGGATAGCAATCAGCCG. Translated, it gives CASSILKDSNQP. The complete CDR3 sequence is CASSILKDSNQPQYF.

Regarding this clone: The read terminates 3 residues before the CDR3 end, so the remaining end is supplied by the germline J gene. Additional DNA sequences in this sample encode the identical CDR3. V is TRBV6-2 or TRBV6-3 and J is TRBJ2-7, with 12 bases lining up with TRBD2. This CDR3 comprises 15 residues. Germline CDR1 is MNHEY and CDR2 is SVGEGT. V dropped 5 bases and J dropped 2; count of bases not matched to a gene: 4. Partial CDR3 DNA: TGTGCCAGCAGTCTTAGGACTAGCGGGGCCTACGAG. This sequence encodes CASSLRTSGAYE. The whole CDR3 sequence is CASSLRTSGAYEQYF.

The part of the CDR3 DNA that was read is TGTGCCAGCAGTAGACTAGCGTCAGTTCAAGAGACC. This encodes CASSRLASVQET. The entire CDR3 sequence reads CASSRLASVQETQYF. The chain has TRBV6-2 or TRBV6-3 and TRBJ2-5; 8 bases fit TRBD2. Read sequence stops 3 residues before the CDR3 end, and the germline J gene provides the missing end. The CDR3 runs to 15 residues. Unmatched junction bases numbered 7, after V lost 5 bases and J lost 2 bases. CDR1 is MNHEY, CDR2 SVGEGT, per germline.

CDR3 bases read: TGCAGTGCTGGGGGTGGGGGGAGCTCCTATAATTCACCG. Amino acid sequence: CSAGGGGSSYNSP. The whole CDR3 reads CSAGGGGSSYNSPLFF. V is TRBV20-1 and J is TRBJ2-2; TRBD2 might be the D (6 bases). Read coverage stops 3 residues before the CDR3 terminus; the germline J gene supplies the remainder. Looked up from germline, CDR1 is DFQATT and CDR2 is SNEGSKA (reference sequence). The CDR3 sequence is 16 residues long.

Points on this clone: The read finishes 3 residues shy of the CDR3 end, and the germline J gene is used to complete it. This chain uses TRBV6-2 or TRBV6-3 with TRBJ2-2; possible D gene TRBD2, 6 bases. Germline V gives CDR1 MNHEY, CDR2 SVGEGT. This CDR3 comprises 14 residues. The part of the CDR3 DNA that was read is TGTGCCAGCAGTGACGGTGGGGGGAATGAAAAG. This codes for CASSDGGGNEK. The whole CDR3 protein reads CASSDGGGNEKLFF.

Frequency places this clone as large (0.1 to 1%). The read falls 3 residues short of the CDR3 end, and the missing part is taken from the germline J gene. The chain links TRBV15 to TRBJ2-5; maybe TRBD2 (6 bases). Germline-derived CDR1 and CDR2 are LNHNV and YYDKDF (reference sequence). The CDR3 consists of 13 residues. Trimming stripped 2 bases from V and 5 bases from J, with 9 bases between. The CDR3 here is CATSRFGGETQYF. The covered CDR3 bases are TGTGCCACCAGCAGATTTGGGGGGGAGACC.

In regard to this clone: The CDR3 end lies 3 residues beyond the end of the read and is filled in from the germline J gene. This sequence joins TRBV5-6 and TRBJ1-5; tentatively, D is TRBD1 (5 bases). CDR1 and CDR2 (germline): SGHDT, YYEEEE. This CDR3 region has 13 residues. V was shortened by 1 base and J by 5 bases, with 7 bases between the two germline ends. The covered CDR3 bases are TGTGCCAGCAGCTTGACGGGGGATCAGCCC. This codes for CASSLTGDQP. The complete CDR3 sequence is CASSLTGDQPQHF.

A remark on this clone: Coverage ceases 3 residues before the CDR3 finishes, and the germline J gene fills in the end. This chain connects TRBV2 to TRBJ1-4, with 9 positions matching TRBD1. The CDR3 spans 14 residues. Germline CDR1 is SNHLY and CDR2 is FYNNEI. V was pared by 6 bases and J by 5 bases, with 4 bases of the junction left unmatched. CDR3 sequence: CASSLDRGNEKLFF. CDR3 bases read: TGTGCCAGCAGCCTGGACAGGGGAAATGAAAAA.

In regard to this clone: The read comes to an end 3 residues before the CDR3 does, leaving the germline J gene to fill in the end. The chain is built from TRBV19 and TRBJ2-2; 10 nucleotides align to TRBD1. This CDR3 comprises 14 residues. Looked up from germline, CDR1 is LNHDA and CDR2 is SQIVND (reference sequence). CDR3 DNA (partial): TGTGCCAGTAGTAGGGACAGGGGCCGCGAAAAG. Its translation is CASSRDRGREK. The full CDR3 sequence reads CASSRDRGREKLFF. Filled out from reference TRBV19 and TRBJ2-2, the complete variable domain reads DGGITQSPKYLFRKEGQNVTLSCEQNLNHDAMYWYRQDPGQGLRLIYYSQIVNDFQKGDIAEGYSVSREKKESFPLTVTSAQKNPTAFYLCASSRDRGREKLFFGEGSRLTVL.

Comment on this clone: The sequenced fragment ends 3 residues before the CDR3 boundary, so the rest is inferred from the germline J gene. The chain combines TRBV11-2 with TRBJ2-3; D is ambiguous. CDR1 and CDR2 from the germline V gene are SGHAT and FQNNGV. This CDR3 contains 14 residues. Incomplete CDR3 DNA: TGTGCCAGCAGCTTAGAACCAGGTCAAGAGACG. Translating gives CASSLEPGQET. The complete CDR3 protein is CASSLEPGQETQYF.

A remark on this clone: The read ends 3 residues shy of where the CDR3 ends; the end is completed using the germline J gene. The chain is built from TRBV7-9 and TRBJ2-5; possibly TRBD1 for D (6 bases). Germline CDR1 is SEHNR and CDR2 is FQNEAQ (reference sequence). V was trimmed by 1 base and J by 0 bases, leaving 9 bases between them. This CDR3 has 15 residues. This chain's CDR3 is CASSLGDTNQETQYF. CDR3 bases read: TGTGCCAGCAGCTTAGGGGACACGAACCAAGAGACC.

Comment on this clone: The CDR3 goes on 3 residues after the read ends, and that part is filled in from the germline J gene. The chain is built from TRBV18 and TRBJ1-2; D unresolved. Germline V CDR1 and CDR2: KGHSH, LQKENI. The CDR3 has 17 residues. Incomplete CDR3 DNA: TGTGCCAGCTCACCGGTGGCTAGCGGCCGAAGCACAGATACC. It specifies CASSPVASGRSTDT. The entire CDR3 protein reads CASSPVASGRSTDTYTF.

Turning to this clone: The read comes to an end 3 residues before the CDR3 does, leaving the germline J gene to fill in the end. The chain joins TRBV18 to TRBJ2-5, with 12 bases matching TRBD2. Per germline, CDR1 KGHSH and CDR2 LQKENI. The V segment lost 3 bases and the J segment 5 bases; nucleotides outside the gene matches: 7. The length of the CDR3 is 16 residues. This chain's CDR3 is CASSPGLAGIGETQYF. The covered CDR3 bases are TGTGCCAGCTCACCTGGACTAGCGGGAATAGGGGAGACC.

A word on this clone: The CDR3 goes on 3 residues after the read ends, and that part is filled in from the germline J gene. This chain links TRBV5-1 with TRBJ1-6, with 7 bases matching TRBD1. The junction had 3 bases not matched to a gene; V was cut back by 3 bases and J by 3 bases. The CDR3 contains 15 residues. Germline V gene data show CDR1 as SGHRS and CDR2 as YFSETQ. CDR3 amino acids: CASSSQGNYNSPLHF. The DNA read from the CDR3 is TGCGCCAGCAGCTCACAGGGGAACTATAATTCACCC.

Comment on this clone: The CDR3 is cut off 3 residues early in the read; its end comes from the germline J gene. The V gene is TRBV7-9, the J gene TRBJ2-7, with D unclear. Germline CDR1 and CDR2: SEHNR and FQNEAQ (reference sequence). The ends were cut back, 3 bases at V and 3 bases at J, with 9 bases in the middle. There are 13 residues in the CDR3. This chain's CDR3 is CASSFPSGYEQYF. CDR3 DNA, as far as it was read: TGTGCCAGCAGCTTCCCCTCGGGCTACGAG.

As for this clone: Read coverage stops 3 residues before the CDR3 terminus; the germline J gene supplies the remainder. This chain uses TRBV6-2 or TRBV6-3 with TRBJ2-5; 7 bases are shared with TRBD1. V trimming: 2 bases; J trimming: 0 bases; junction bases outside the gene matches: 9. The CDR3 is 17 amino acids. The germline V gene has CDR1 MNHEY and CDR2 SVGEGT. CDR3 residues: CASSYHRGEEYQETQYF. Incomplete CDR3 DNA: TGTGCCAGCAGTTACCACAGGGGAGAGGAGTACCAAGAGACC.

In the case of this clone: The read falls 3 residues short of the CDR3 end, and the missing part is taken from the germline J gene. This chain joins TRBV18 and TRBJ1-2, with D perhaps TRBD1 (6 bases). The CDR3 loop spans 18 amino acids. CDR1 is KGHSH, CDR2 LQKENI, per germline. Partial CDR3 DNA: TGTGCCAGCTCACCTCTAGGGGGGGTCTCGAGCTCCTACAATGAC. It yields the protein CASSPLGGVSSSYND. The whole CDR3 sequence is CASSPLGGVSSSYNDYTF.